A selection of T cell receptor beta chains follows, all from one sample in a study of blood T cell repertoires in COVID-19. Profiling relied on immunoSEQ multiplex PCR, and the TCRdb table lists in-frame clones only, not all of them. The sample has fewer than 90,000 clones, 75% to 90% seen once. Sequencing input: peripheral blood. The receptors stem from a male donor with acute or convalescent COVID-19. The CDR3 runs from the conserved cysteine through the conserved F or W. Fields, in order: V gene, clone size, J gene, D gene, CDR3 DNA, CDR3 protein. D genes are given only for firm matches. Size values are once, few and many counts, or a class for expanded clones, and some rows have none.

>TRBV28|once|TRBJ1-2|NA
TGTGCCAGCAGTGTCGCACGGACAGCCTATGGCTACACCTTC
CASSVARTAYGYTF
>TRBV5-1|once|TRBJ2-7|NA
TGCGCCAGCAGCTTGGACCCCCTTCGGACAGCCATCAAGCAGTACTTC
CASSLDPLRTAIKQYF
>TRBV27|NA|TRBJ2-7|TRBD1
TGTGCCAGCAGTTTATCCCCGACAGGGGGGACCTACGAGCAGTACTTC
CASSLSPTGGTYEQYF
>TRBV7-2|NA|TRBJ2-1|NA
TGTGCCAGCAGCTTTGGGACTCGACCGGGTAATGAGCAGTTCTTC
CASSFGTRPGNEQFF
>TRBV19|NA|TRBJ1-4|NA
TGTGCCAGTAGTAGGGACACAAAACTGTTTTTT
CASSRDTKLFF
>TRBV15|once|TRBJ2-7|NA
TGTGCCACCAGCAGAGATAATCAAAGAGGCGAGCAGTACTTC
CATSRDNQRGEQYF
>TRBV24-1|NA|TRBJ2-3|NA
TGTGCCACCAGTGCGGCAGGGGTCAGCACAGATACGCAGTATTTT
CATSAAGVSTDTQYF
>TRBV6-6|NA|TRBJ2-4|NA
TGTGCCAGCGGGGCGGGGAACCGATTAGCCAAAAACATTCAGTACTTC
CASGAGNRLAKNIQYF
>TRBV6-1|NA|TRBJ1-5|NA
TGTGCCAGCAGTGATTTCAACGACTATAGCAATCAGCCCCAGCATTTT
CASSDFNDYSNQPQHF
>TRBV9|NA|TRBJ1-6|NA
TGTGCCAGCAGCGTAGATCCAGATTCAAATTCACCCCTCCACTTT
CASSVDPDSNSPLHF
>TRBV3-1/TRBV3-2|NA|TRBJ2-5|NA
TGTGCCAGCAGCCAAGACCCCTTGGGCCAAGGGGGGACCCAGTACTTC
CASSQDPLGQGGTQYF
>TRBV29-1|once|TRBJ1-2|NA
TGCAGCGCCGGAGCGGGACGGAACTATGGCTACACCTTC
CSAGAGRNYGYTF
>TRBV6-5|NA|TRBJ2-3|NA
TGTGCCAGCAAGACCGCGGGCCACCGCACAGATACGCAGTATTTT
CASKTAGHRTDTQYF
>TRBV7-9|NA|TRBJ1-1|NA
TGTGCCAGCAGCTTAGGGGAGGGGAGCACTGAAGCTTTCTTT
CASSLGEGSTEAFF
>TRBV7-8|once|TRBJ2-7|NA
TGTGCCAGCAGCCCGCGCAGGGTTTACTACGAGCAGTACTTC
CASSPRRVYYEQYF
>TRBV19|NA|TRBJ1-2|NA
TGTGCCAGTAGGAGGCCTTCCAGAGACTATGGCTACACCTTC
CASRRPSRDYGYTF
>TRBV2|NA|TRBJ1-5|NA
TGTGCCACGACAAGGGGAGGGGGTAGCAATCAGCCCCAGCATTTT
CATTRGGGSNQPQHF
>TRBV19|NA|TRBJ1-5|TRBD1
TGTGCCAGTAGTACTCCCCGACAGGGGAACAATCAGCCCCAGCATTTT
CASSTPRQGNNQPQHF
>TRBV7-9|NA|TRBJ1-1|NA
TGTGCCAGCAGTTACCAGGGTGCGGACACTGAAGCTTTCTTT
CASSYQGADTEAFF
>TRBV29-1|NA|TRBJ2-1|TRBD2
TGCAGCGTTCGGGGGGGGCAGAGTTCCAATGAGCAGTTCTTC
CSVRGGQSSNEQFF
>TRBV5-4|NA|TRBJ2-5|TRBD2
TGTGCCAGCAGCTTGGTAGCGGGGGGGCTCGAGTACCAAGAGACCCAGTACTTC
CASSLVAGGLEYQETQYF
>TRBV30|NA|TRBJ2-2|NA
TGTGCCTGGGACGGGGCCGGGGAGCTGTTTTTT
CAWDGAGELFF
>TRBV7-3|NA|TRBJ2-7|TRBD1
TGTGCCAGCAGCACCACAGGGGTGAGTACCTACGAGCAGTACTTC
CASSTTGVSTYEQYF
>TRBV5-6|NA|TRBJ1-6|NA
TGTGCCAGCAGCTCGTCATACAGCGGCAGCTCCTATAATTCACCCCTCCACTTT
CASSSSYSGSSYNSPLHF